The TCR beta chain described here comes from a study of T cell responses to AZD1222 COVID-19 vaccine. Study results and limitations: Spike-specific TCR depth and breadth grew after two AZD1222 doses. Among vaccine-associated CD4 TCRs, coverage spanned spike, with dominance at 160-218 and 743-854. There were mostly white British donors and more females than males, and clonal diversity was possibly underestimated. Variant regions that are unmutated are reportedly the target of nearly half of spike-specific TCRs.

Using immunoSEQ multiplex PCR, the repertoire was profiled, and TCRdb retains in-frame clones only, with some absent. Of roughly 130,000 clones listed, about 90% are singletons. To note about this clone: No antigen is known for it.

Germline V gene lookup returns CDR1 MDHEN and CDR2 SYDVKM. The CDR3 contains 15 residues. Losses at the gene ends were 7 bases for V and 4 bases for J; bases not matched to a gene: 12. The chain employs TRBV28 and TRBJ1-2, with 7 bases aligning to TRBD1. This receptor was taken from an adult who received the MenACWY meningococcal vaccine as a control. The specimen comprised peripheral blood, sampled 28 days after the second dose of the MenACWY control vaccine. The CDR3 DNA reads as TGTGCCAGCACCATGGGGTTCCGGGACAGCTATGGCTACACCTTC. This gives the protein CASTMGFRDSYGYTF.